A single sample is the source of the 5 T cell receptor beta chains below, sequenced in a study of STAT3 mutations in large granular lymphocyte leukemia (dated by TCRdb to about 2019). What the research found in general, with its limitations: Every T-LGLL patient showed at least one immunodominant TCRbeta clonotype, and about half showed multiple immunodominant subclonotypes.

The library was produced with the immunoSEQ multiplex PCR assay. TCRdb carries this immuneACCESS record with in-frame sequences only. Its versions omit some clonotypes, under half of them owing to an unresolved V gene in the studies checked, with the rest unexplained. The sample table holds almost 25,000 clones, of which 94% were seen once. Under 7.5% of the sample is held by the ten biggest clonotypes. The antigens of these receptors remain unknown. Specimen: peripheral blood mononuclear cells. Source of these receptors: a man in his forties with T-cell large granular lymphocyte leukemia. Some clones in this sample may be carry-over from other donors' samples. The age is the age at diagnosis.

The chain joins TRBV5-1 to TRBJ1-3; D remains ambiguous. V gave up 7 bases and J gave up 2 bases, with 7 bases separating them. Looked up from germline, CDR1 is SGHRS and CDR2 is YFSETQ. The CDR3 totals 12 residues. The CDR3 region has the DNA TGCGCCAGCCGTGGGCCTGGAAACACCATATATTTT. It encodes CASRGPGNTIYF.

This clone has only one observation. The chain has TRBV6-5 and TRBJ2-7; D not resolved. This CDR3 region has 13 residues. Trimming shortened V by 5 bases and J by 4 bases, and 12 bases separated the two germline ends. CDR1 and CDR2 (germline): MNHEY, SVGAGI. In DNA form, the CDR3 reads TGTGCCAGCAGTCCCTCCTCAGGTTACGAGCAGTACTTC. Translated, it gives CASSPSSGYEQYF.

CDR3 coding DNA: TGTGCCAGCAAACCAGACAGTATACCCACTGAAGCTTTCTTT. Amino acid sequence: CASKPDSIPTEAFF. V usage is TRBV28 and J usage is TRBJ1-1, with D possibly TRBD1 on 5 matching bases. CDR1 MDHEN and CDR2 SYDVKM come from the germline V gene. V lost 7 bases and J lost 4, with 16 bases in between. The CDR3 contains 14 residues.

V gene TRBV4-1 combines with J gene TRBJ1-1; D is possibly TRBD1 (5 bases). This CDR3 contains 15 residues. The V gene lost 1 base and the J gene lost 4 bases, with 13 bases spanning the gap. Germline loops: CDR1 MGHRA, CDR2 YSYEKL. This chain's CDR3 is CASSQGGGYSTEAFF. As DNA, the CDR3 is TGCGCCAGCAGCCAAGGGGGCGGCTATAGCACTGAAGCTTTCTTT.

The CDR3: CASSPPGQGAPGGSPLHF. In nucleotides, the CDR3 is TGTGCCAGCTCCCCGCCGGGACAGGGGGCCCCTGGAGGGTCACCCCTCCACTTT. The rearrangement links TRBV18 to TRBJ1-6; 12 bases match TRBD1. In germline, CDR1 is KGHSH, CDR2 LQKENI. The CDR3 is made up of 18 amino acids. V lost 6 bases, J lost 10 bases, and 16 bases stayed unmatched.